Shown below are 7 T cell receptor beta chains from a single sample sequenced in a study of T cells in Graves' hyperthyroidism and ophthalmopathy. RNA transcripts gave rise to amplified TCR beta CDR3 regions. The study used the HTBI primer set for a first-round RT-PCR of the TCR CDR3. TCRdb called the multiplex PCR reads again in MiXCR, with one record for every CDR3 protein. The sample records 600,000 to 700,000 distinct CDR3 sequences, roughly 14% being singletons. The sequenced sample consisted of blood. Source of these receptors: a woman aged 40-49 years with Graves' ophthalmopathy.

This clonotype was seen ten or more times. The CDR3: CASSLVPAYEQYF. The CDR3 DNA follows: TGTGCCAGCAGTTTGGTACCCGCCTACGAGCAGTACTTC. The chain recombines TRBV28 with TRBJ2-7; D is unclear. Germline V CDR1 and CDR2: MDHEN, SYDVKM. Trimming took 3 bases from V and 2 from J, leaving 8 bases between them. This CDR3 is 13 amino acids long.

This clonotype was detected many times. This chain joins TRBV12-3 or TRBV12-4 and TRBJ2-7; 8 bases align to TRBD1. The CDR3 contains 15 residues. Trimming took 6 bases from V and 1 from J; bases not matched to a gene: 8. CDR3 loop: CASSPPDRASYEQYF. The DNA of the CDR3 is TGTGCCAGCAGCCCACCGGACAGGGCATCCTACGAGCAGTACTTC.

The sample holds many counts of this clonotype. The genes are TRBV28 and TRBJ2-7; D is perhaps TRBD1 or TRBD2 (5 bases each). The CDR3 loop spans 13 amino acids. Germline CDR1 MDHEN, CDR2 SYDVKM. With 4 bases removed from V and 2 bases from J, the gap between germline ends came to 9 bases. CDR3 nucleotides: TGTGCCAGCAGTTCCGGGACGACCTACGAGCAGTACTTC. Its translation: CASSSGTTYEQYF.

This clonotype was detected many times. The rearrangement links TRBV11-3 to TRBJ2-7; 10 nucleotides agree with TRBD1. The CDR3 is 15 residues long. Germline CDR1 and CDR2: SGHNT and YENEEA. V lost 0 bases, J lost 2 bases, and 1 base stayed unmatched. CDR3 sequence: CASSLDDRGPYEQYF. CDR3 coding DNA: TGTGCCAGCAGCTTAGACGACAGGGGGCCCTACGAGCAGTACTTC.

Ten or more counts support this clonotype. The chain is built from TRBV20-1 and TRBJ1-1; no clear D gene. The germline CDR1 and CDR2 sequences are DFQATT and SNEGSKA (reference sequence). The CDR3 covers 15 residues. The V end lost 1 base, the J end lost 1 base, and 13 bases lay between the germline ends. The CDR3, as DNA: TGCAGTGCTAGAGCTTTTGCAGGACCGAACACTGAAGCTTTCTTT. It codes for CSARAFAGPNTEAFF.

This clonotype was observed a few times. V is TRBV7-2 and J is TRBJ2-2; D gene ambiguous. Trimming removed 0 bases from V and 8 bases from J, with 4 bases in between. CDR1 is SGHTA, CDR2 FQGNSA, per germline. The CDR3 length is 12 residues. DNA of the CDR3: TGTGCCAGCAGCTTAGCCTGGGGGGAGCTGTTTTTT. Protein: CASSLAWGELFF.

Many counts were recorded for this clonotype. The chain is built from TRBV28 and TRBJ2-7; 7 bases match TRBD1. Germline CDR1 MDHEN, CDR2 SYDVKM. CDR3 size: 15 residues. After removal of 6 bases from V and 5 bases from J, the junction contained 13 bases not matched to a gene. The CDR3 DNA reads as TGTGCCAGCAGGCGAACGGGACAGACAACCCACGAGCAGTACTTC. As protein: CASRRTGQTTHEQYF.